These T cell receptor beta chains were read from a single sample in a study of blood T cell repertoires in COVID-19. The table came from immunoSEQ multiplex PCR; TCRdb's copy has only in-frame clones and leaves some out. The data hold approximately 41,000 clones, with over 75% observed a single time. The sequenced sample was peripheral blood. All receptors derive from a man in his forties with active or convalescent COVID-19. Both conserved end residues are part of each CDR3. A D gene is named only where the DNA matches it firmly. The listing skips clone size in some rows; elsewhere it reads once, few, many or a size class.

j_call d_call v_call clone_size cdr3_aa cdr3_nt
TRBJ1-2 NA TRBV28 NA CAMRAPSGGYTF TGTGCCATGAGGGCCCCCAGCGGCGGCTACACCTTC
TRBJ2-1 NA TRBV24-1 NA CATSDFRNEQFF TGTGCCACCAGTGATTTTCGGAATGAGCAGTTCTTC
TRBJ1-5 NA TRBV19 NA CASRPLGGHQPQHF TGTGCCAGTAGACCCTTGGGGGGTCATCAGCCCCAGCATTTT
TRBJ2-5 NA TRBV29-1 NA CSVETLLGQGRQETQYF TGCAGCGTTGAAACCCTCCTGGGTCAGGGTAGACAAGAGACCCAGTACTTC
TRBJ2-1 TRBD2 TRBV23-1 NA CASSQKRGDPYNEQFF TGCGCCAGCAGTCAAAAGCGGGGGGACCCCTACAATGAGCAGTTCTTC
TRBJ2-7 NA TRBV19 few CASSITPSNEQYF TGTGCCAGTAGTATCACCCCTAGCAACGAGCAGTACTTC
TRBJ2-3 TRBD2 TRBV20-1 few CSAGGTSRQYF TGCAGTGCTGGGGGGACTAGCCGGCAGTATTTT
TRBJ1-5 TRBD1 TRBV7-2 NA CASSFADRGDQPQHF TGTGCCAGCAGCTTCGCGGACAGGGGGGATCAGCCCCAGCATTTT
TRBJ2-4 NA TRBV11-1 NA CASSLGLGAENIQYF TGTGCCAGCAGCTTGGGTCTTGGGGCAGAAAACATTCAGTACTTC
TRBJ1-3 NA TRBV9 NA CASSSYKGNTIYF TGTGCCAGCAGCAGTTATAAGGGGAACACCATATATTTT
TRBJ2-7 NA TRBV2 NA CASKGESSYEQYF TGTGCCAGCAAGGGAGAGTCATCCTACGAGCAGTACTTC
TRBJ2-5 TRBD1 TRBV5-1 NA CASSFTGDQETQYF TGCGCCAGCAGCTTTACAGGGGACCAAGAGACCCAGTACTTC
TRBJ1-1 NA TRBV29-1 few CSVVSGSTEAFF TGCAGCGTTGTGAGCGGGAGCACTGAAGCTTTCTTT
TRBJ1-5 TRBD1 TRBV19 NA CASSIDRAQPQHF TGTGCCAGTAGTATTGACAGGGCTCAGCCCCAGCATTTT
TRBJ1-2 NA TRBV19 NA CASSPGGYYGYTF TGTGCCAGTAGTCCTGGCGGGTACTATGGCTACACCTTC
TRBJ2-5 TRBD2 TRBV4-2 NA CASSQGGGREETQYF TGTGCCAGCAGCCAAGGAGGCGGGAGGGAAGAGACCCAGTACTTC
TRBJ1-1 NA TRBV5-4 NA CASFRADAEAFF TGTGCCAGCTTCCGCGCGGATGCCGAAGCTTTCTTT
TRBJ2-2 TRBD1 TRBV6-5 NA CASSYRGSELFF TGTGCCAGCAGCTACAGGGGCTCGGAGCTGTTTTTT
TRBJ2-3 TRBD1 TRBV28 NA CASSPTGYNTDTQYF TGTGCCAGCAGCCCGACAGGGTACAACACAGATACGCAGTATTTT
TRBJ2-7 NA TRBV2 NA CASRTVLSYEQYF TGTGCCAGCAGGACAGTCCTCTCCTACGAGCAGTACTTC
TRBJ2-7 TRBD2 TRBV11-2 few CASSALGGGTAYEQYF TGTGCCAGCAGCGCCCTCGGGGGAGGGACGGCCTACGAGCAGTACTTC
TRBJ1-2 NA TRBV3-1/TRBV3-2 NA CASSQMSATNYGYTF TGTGCCAGCAGCCAAATGAGCGCGACTAACTATGGCTACACCTTC
TRBJ1-6 NA TRBV11-2 NA CASSLDLRRDSPLHF TGTGCCAGCAGCTTAGATCTCAGGAGGGATTCACCCCTCCACTTT
TRBJ2-7 TRBD2 TRBV29-1 NA CSVAGGISYEQYF TGCAGCGTGGCCGGGGGGATTTCCTACGAGCAGTACTTC
TRBJ1-3 NA TRBV19 NA CASSPPTGLSGNTIYF TGTGCCAGTAGTCCTCCCACAGGGTTATCTGGAAACACCATATATTTT
TRBJ2-7 NA TRBV28 NA CASSLMDGTYEQYF TGTGCCAGCAGCCTGATGGACGGGACCTACGAGCAGTACTTC